This T cell receptor beta chain was identified in a study of blood T cell repertoires in COVID-19. At the level of the study: Acute and convalescent COVID-19 specimens originated in the United States, Italy and Spain.

The CDR3 extends over 15 amino acids. Germline assignment: CDR1 SNHLY and CDR2 FYNNEI. V gave up 2 bases and J gave up 0 bases, with 7 bases separating them. Data came from immunoSEQ multiplex PCR; TCRdb stores just in-frame clones and leaves some out. The sample shows about 200,000 clones, 85% to 90% of them seen only once. The TCR originated in a woman aged 70 to 79 with acute or convalescent COVID-19. The J gene is TRBJ1-4, the V gene TRBV2, with D unresolved. The sample comprised peripheral blood. The CDR3, as DNA: TGTGCCAGCAGTGAATCCGGAGCAACTAATGAAAAACTGTTTTTT. As protein: CASSESGATNEKLFF. The full variable domain, in which reference TRBV2 and TRBJ1-4 provide the parts outside the CDR3, is EPEVTQTPSHQVTQMGQEVILRCVPISNHLYFYWYRQILGQKVEFLVSFYNNEISEKSEIFDDQFSVERPDGSNFTLKIRSTKLEDSAMYFCASSESGATNEKLFFGSGTQLSVL.